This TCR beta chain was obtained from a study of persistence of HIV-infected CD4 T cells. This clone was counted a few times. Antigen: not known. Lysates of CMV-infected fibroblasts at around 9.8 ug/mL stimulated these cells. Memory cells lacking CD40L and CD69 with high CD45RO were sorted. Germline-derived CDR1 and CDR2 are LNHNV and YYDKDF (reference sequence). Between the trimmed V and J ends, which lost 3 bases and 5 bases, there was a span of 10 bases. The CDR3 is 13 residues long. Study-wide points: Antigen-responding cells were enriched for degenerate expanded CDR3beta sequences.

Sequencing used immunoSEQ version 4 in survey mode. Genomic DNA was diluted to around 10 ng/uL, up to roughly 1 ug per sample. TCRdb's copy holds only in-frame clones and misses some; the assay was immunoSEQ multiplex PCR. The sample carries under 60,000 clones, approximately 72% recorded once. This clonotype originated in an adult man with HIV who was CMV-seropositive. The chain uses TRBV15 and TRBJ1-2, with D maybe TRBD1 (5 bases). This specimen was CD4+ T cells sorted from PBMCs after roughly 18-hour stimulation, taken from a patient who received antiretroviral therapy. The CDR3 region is CATSSQGPYGYTF. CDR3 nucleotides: TGTGCCACCAGCAGTCAGGGTCCATATGGCTACACCTTC.